This T cell receptor beta chain was retrieved from a study of OX40 agonist ivuxolimab in advanced cancers. In the study overall: Males comprised 82.7% of the group, whose mean age was roughly 60 years (range 23 to 79).

Some clones are missing from TCRdb's copy, which holds only in-frame ones; the method was immunoSEQ multiplex PCR. The sample includes under 80,000 clones, roughly four fifths seen only once; the top ten take 5%. This clonotype originated in an adult with an advanced solid tumor such as melanoma, head and neck, liver or kidney cancer. This material consisted of CD4+ or CD8+ T cells sorted from blood, taken in a trial of the OX40 agonist ivuxolimab.

This chain's CDR3 is CASSFGGSTDTQYF. CDR3 nucleotide sequence: TGTGCCAGCAGTTTCGGGGGGAGCACAGATACGCAGTATTTT. V is TRBV6-6 and J is TRBJ2-3; 7 nucleotides line up with TRBD2. J gave up 0 bases and V 4 bases, and 1 base lay outside the gene matches. CDR3 size: 14 residues. Germline-derived CDR1 and CDR2 are MNHNY and SVGAGI (reference sequence).